The present T cell receptor (beta chain) was sequenced within a study of shared clonotypes between healthy human individuals. Notes on this clone: Its antigen is unknown.

Original processing notes: Owing to the provision of junction-only sequences devoid of quality scores by immunoSEQ, filtering differed. Only in-frame clones appear in the TCRdb table, and some are missing; sequencing was by immunoSEQ multiplex PCR. That table gives V, J and clone size, and the DNA gave D and trimming. The sample yields 950,000 to 1,100,000 clones, approximately 76% seen once. Study-wide results and limits: Represented diversity (both genetic and exposure-history) was limited by the small number of donors. Generation probabilities of non-shared clonotypes were lower (relative to those shared by all four donors).

Material: memory CD4+ T cells sorted from blood. The subset here: CD45RA-negative fraction. This receptor was taken from a man aged 18 to 30 in good health.

The CDR3 bases are TGTGCCAGCAGACCGGGGACCGATAATTCACCCCTCCACTTT. Protein: CASRPGTDNSPLHF. J is TRBJ1-6 and V is TRBV7-8, with a possible D match to TRBD1 (5 bases). Germline CDR1 and CDR2: SGHVS and FQNEAQ. This CDR3 is 14 amino acids long. V lost 6 bases and J 5 bases, leaving 11 bases between the germline ends.